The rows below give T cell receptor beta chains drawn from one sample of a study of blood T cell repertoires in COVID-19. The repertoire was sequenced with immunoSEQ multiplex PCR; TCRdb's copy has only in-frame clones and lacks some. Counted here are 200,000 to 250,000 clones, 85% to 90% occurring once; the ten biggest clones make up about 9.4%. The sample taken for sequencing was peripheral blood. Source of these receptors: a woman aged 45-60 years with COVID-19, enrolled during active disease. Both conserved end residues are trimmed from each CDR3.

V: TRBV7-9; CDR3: ASGPMKGTSSDTGELF
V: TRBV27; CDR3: ASSLGVGDKAF
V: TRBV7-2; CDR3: ASSLNGVSNQPQH
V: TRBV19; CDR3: ASSYGRGAGSTDTQY
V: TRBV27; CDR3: ASSPTGDYNSPLH
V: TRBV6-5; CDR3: ASGHSNQPQH
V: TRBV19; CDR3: ASSKTGAGIQY
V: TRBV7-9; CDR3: ASSLGQYNQPQH
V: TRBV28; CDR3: ASSPLRRRGYEQY
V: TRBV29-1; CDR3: SVGAGYNEQF
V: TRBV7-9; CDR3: ASSSSLNTEAF
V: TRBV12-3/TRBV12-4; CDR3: ASSLSETQY
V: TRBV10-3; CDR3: AISPRGANYGYT
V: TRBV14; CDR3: ASSRLAGPYNEQF
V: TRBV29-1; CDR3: SVSITEAF
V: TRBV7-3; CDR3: ASSLRTGEKLF
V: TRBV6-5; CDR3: ASIRGQGVNYGYT
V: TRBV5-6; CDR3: ASSLTGNQPQH
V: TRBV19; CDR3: ASSIGSGGVGYEQY
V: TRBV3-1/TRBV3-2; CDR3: ASSPDRGPSTDTQY
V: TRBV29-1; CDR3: SVGTGGTEAF
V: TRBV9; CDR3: ASSVEGRGSYNEQF
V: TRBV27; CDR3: ASRSTGQGTYEQY
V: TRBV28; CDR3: ASSYPGTALMANEKLF